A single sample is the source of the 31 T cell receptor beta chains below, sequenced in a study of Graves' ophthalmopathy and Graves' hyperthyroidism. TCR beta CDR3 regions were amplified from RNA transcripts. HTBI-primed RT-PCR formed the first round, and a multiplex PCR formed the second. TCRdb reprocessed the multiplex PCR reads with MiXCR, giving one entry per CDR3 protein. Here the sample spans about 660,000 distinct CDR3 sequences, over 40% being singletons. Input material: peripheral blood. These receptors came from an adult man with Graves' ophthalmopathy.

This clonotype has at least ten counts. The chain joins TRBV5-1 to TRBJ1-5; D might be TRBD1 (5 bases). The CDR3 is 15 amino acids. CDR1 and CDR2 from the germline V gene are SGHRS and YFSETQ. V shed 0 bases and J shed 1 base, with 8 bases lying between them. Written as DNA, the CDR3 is TGCGCCAGCAGCTTGGAAGGGGACAGCAATCAGCCCCAGCATTTT. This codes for CASSLEGDSNQPQHF.

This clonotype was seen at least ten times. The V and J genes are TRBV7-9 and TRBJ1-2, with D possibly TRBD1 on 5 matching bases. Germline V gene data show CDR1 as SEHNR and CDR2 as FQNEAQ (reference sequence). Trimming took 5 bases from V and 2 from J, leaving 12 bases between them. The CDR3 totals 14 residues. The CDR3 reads CASSTLTENYGYTF. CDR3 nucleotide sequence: TGTGCCAGCAGCACTTTGACAGAAAACTATGGCTACACCTTC.

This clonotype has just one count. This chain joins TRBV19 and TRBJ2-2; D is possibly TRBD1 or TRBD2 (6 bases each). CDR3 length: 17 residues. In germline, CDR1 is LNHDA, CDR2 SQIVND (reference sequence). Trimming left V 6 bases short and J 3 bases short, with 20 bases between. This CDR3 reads CASSGYSGEVDTGELFF. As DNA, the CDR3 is TGTGCCAGTAGCGGATATTCAGGGGAGGTGGACACCGGGGAGCTGTTTTTT. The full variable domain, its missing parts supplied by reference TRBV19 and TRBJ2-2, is DGGITQSPKYLFRKEGQNVTLSCEQNLNHDAMYWYRQDPGQGLRLIYYSQIVNDFQKGDIAEGYSVSREKKESFPLTVTSAQKNPTAFYLCASSGYSGEVDTGELFFGEGSRLTVL.

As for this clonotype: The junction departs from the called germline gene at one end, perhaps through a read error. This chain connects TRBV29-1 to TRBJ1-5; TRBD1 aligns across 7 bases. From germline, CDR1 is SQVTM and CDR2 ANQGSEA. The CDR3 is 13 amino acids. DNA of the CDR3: TGCAGCGTCCAACAGGGGTGCAATCAGCCCCAGCACTTT. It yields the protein CSVQQGCNQPQHF.

The CDR3 loop is CSVERQGGEKLFF. The CDR3 DNA reads as TGCAGCGTCGAACGACAGGGAGGTGAAAAACTGTTTTTT. V and J are TRBV29-1 and TRBJ1-4; TRBD1 agrees at 7 bases. The CDR3 is made up of 13 amino acids. Germline trimming cut 6 bases from V and 7 bases from J; bases unmatched to any gene: 8. Germline CDR1 is SQVTM and CDR2 is ANQGSEA.

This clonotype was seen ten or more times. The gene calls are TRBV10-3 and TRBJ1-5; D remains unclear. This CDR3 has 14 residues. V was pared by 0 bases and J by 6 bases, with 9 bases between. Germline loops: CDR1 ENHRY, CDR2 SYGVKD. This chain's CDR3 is CAISESDLGQPQHF. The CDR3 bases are TGTGCCATCAGTGAGTCGGACCTCGGTCAGCCCCAGCATTTT.

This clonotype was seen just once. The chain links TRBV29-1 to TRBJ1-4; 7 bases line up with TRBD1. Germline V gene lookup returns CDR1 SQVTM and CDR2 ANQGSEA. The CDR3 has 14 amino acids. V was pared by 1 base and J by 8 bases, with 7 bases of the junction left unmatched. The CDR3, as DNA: TGCAGCGTTGAAGCTGGGACAGCGAGGGAAAAACTGTTTTTT. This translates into CSVEAGTAREKLFF.

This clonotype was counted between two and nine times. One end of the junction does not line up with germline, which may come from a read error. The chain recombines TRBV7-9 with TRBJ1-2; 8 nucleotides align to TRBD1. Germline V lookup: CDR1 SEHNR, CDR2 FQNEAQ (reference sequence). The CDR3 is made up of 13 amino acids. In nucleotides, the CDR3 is TGCGCCAGCAGCCCGACAGGGGCCTATGGCTACACCTTC. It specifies CASSPTGAYGYTF.

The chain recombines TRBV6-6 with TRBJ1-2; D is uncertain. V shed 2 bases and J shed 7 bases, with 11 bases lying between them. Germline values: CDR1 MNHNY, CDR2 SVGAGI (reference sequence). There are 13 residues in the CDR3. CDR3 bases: TGTGCCAGCAGTTACCCAGATAATTTTGGCTACACCTTC. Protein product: CASSYPDNFGYTF.

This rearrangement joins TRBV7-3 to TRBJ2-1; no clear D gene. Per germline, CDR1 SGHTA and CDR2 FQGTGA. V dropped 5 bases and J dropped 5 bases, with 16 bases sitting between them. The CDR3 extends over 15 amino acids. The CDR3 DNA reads TGTGCCAGCAGCCCCCGGGTCAGTCGACACAATGAGCAGTTCTTC. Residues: CASSPRVSRHNEQFF.

CDR3 bases: TGTGCTAGTGGTTTGGGGGCGAACACCGGGGAGCTGTTTTTT. Its translation is CASGLGANTGELFF. This sequence joins TRBV12-5 and TRBJ2-2; D not certain. V was shortened by 1 base and J by 0 bases, with 3 bases between the two germline ends. The CDR3 totals 14 residues. CDR1 is LGHNT, CDR2 FRNRAP, per germline. The complete variable domain, with remaining parts taken from reference TRBV12-5 and TRBJ2-2, reads DARVTQTPRHKVTEMGQEVTMRCQPILGHNTVFWYRQTMMQGLELLAYFRNRAPLDDSGMPKDRFSAEMPDATLATLKIQPSEPRDSAVYFCASGLGANTGELFFGEGSRLTVL.

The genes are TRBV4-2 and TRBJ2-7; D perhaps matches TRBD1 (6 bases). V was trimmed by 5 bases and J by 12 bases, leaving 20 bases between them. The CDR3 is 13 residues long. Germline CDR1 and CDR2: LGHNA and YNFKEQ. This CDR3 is CASSLGPSAGVYF. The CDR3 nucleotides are TGTGCCAGCAGCTTGGGTCCCTCGGCAGGGGTGTACTTC.

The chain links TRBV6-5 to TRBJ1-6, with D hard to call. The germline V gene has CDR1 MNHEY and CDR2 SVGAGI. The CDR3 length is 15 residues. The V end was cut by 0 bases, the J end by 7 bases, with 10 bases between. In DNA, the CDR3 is TGTGCCAGCAGTTACTCGAGATCTTACAATTCACCCCTCCACTTT. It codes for CASSYSRSYNSPLHF.

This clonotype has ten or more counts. DNA of the CDR3: TGTGCCACCAGCAGAGATGCGGGGGCGAACACTGAAGCTTTCTTT. It yields the protein CATSRDAGANTEAFF. This chain uses TRBV15 with TRBJ1-1; D perhaps matches TRBD1 (6 bases). Germline-derived CDR1 and CDR2 are LNHNV and YYDKDF (reference sequence). This CDR3 has 15 residues. V was trimmed by 0 bases and J by 1 base, leaving 9 bases between them. Filled out from reference TRBV15 and TRBJ1-1, the complete variable domain reads DAMVIQNPRYQVTQFGKPVTLSCSQTLNHNVMYWYQQKSSQAPKLLFHYYDKDFNNEADTPDNFQSRRPNTSFCFLDIRSPGLGDTAMYLCATSRDAGANTEAFFGQGTRLTVV.

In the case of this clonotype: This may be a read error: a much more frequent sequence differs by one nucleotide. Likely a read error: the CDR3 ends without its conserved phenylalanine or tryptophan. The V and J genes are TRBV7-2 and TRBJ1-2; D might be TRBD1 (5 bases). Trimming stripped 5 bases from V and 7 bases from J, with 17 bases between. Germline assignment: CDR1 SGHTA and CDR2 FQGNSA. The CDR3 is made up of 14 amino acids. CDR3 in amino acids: CASSPPGLHIGYTL. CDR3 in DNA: TGTGCCAGCAGCCCTCCGGGACTGCATATTGGCTACACCCTC.

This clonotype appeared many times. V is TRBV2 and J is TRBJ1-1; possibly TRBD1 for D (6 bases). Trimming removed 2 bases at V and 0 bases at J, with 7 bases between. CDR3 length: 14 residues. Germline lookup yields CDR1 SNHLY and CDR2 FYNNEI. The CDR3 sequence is CASSEQGMNTEAFF. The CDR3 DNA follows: TGTGCCAGCAGTGAACAGGGGATGAACACTGAAGCTTTCTTT.

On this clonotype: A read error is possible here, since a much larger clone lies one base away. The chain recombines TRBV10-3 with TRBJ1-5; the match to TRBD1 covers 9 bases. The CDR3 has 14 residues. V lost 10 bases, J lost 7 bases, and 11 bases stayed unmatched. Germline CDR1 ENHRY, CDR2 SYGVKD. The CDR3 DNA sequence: TGTGCCAACATCCTCGGGACAGGGAAACAGCCCCAGCATTTT. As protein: CANILGTGKQPQHF.

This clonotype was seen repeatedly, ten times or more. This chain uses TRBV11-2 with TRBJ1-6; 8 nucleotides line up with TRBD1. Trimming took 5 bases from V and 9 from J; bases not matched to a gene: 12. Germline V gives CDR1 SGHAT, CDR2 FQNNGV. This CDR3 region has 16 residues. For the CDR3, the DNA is TGTGCCAGCAGCCCCTGGGACAGGCCCCTCAGTTCACCCCTCCACTTT. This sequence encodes CASSPWDRPLSSPLHF.

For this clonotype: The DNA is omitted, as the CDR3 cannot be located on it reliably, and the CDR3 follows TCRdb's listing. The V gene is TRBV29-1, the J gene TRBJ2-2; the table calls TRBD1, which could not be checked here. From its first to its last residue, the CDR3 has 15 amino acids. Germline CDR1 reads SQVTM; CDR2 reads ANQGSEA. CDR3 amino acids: CSAVVGCPTPGSCFF.

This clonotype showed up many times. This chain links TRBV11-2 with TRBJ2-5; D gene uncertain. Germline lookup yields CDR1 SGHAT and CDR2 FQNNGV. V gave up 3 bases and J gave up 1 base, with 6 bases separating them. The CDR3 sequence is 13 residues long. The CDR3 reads CASSFQIQETQYF. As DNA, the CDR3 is TGTGCCAGCAGCTTCCAGATCCAAGAGACCCAGTACTTC.

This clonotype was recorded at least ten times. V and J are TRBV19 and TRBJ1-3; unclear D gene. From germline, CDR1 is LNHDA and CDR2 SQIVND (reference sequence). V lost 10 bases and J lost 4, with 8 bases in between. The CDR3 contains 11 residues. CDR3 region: CATVSGNTIYF. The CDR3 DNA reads TGTGCCACCGTATCCGGAAACACCATATATTTT.

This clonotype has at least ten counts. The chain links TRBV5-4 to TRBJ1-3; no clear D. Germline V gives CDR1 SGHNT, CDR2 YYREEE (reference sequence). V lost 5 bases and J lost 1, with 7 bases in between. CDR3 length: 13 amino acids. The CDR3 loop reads CASSSESGNTIYF. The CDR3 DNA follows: TGTGCCAGCAGTTCCGAGTCTGGAAACACCATATATTTT. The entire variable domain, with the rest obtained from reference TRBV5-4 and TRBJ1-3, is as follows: ETGVTQSPTHLIKTRGQQVTLRCSSQSGHNTVSWYQQALGQGPQFIFQYYREEENGRGNFPPRFSGLQFPNYSSELNVNALELDDSALYLCASSSESGNTIYFGEGSWLTVV.

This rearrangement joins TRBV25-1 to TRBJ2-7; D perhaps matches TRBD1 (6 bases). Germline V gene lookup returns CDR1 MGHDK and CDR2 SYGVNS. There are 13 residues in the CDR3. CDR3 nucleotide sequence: TGTGCTAGTCTGGGGGCGCCCACCAACGAGCAGTACTTC. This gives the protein CASLGAPTNEQYF.

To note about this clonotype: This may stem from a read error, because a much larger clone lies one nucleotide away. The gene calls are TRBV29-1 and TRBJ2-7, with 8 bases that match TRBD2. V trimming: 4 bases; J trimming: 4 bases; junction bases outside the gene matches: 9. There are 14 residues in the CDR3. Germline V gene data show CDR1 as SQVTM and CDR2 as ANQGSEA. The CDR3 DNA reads TGCAGCGTTGGGGGGGCGGGAGGTCGATACGAGCAGTACTTC. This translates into CSVGGAGGRYEQYF.

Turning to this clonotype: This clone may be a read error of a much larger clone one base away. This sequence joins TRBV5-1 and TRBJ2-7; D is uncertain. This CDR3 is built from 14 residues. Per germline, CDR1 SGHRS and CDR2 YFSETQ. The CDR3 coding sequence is TGCGCCAGCAGCTTCGGTCTCACTTCCTACGGGCAGTACTTC. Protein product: CASSFGLTSYGQYF.

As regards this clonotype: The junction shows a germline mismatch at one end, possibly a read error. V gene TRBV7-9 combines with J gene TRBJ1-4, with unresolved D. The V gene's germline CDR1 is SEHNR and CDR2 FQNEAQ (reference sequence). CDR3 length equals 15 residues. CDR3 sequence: CASTPGRLLKEKLFF. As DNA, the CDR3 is TGCGCCAGCACCCCCGGCAGGTTGCTCAAGGAAAAACTGTTTTTT.

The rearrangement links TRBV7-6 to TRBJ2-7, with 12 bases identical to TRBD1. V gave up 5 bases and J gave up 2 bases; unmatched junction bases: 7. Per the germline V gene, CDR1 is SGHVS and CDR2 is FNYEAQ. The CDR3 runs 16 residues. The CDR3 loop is CASSKGQGAPTYEQYF. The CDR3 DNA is TGTGCCAGCAGCAAGGGACAGGGGGCTCCCACCTACGAGCAGTACTTC.

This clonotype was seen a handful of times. CDR3 in amino acids: CASSGHPKANTGELFF. DNA of the CDR3: TGTGCCAGCAGCGGTCATCCGAAAGCGAACACCGGGGAGCTGTTTTTT. V and J are TRBV11-2 and TRBJ2-2; D is unclear. With 5 bases removed from V and 0 bases from J, the gap between germline ends came to 13 bases. In germline, CDR1 is SGHAT, CDR2 FQNNGV. This CDR3 spans 16 amino acids.

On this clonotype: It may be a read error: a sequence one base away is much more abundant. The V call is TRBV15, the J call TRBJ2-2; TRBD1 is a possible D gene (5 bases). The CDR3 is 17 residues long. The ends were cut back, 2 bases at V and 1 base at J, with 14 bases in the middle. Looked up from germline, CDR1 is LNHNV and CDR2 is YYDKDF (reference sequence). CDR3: CATSRSLQAVNTGELFF. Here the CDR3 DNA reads TGTGCCACCAGCAGATCCTTACAGGCCGTGAACACCGGGGAGCTGTTTTTT.

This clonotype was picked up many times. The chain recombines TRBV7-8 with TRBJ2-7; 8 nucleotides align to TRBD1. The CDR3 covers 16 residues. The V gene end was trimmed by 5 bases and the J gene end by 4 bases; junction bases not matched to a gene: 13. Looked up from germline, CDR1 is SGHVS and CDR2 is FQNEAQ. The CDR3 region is CASSLLSGRGRYEQYF. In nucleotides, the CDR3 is TGTGCCAGCAGCCTCTTGTCGGGCAGGGGGCGTTACGAGCAGTACTTC.

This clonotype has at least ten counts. In nucleotides, the CDR3 is TGTGCCAGTAGTCCAGGAGGGACATACCAGCCCCAGCATTTT. Translated, it gives CASSPGGTYQPQHF. The chain is built from TRBV19 and TRBJ1-5; possible D gene TRBD1, 6 bases. This CDR3 spans 14 amino acids. V was pared by 5 bases and J by 7 bases, with 15 bases between. CDR1 and CDR2 (germline): LNHDA, SQIVND (reference sequence).